These T cell receptor beta chains were read from a single sample in a study of neoadjuvant anti-PD-1 for oral cavity cancer. Produced via immunoSEQ multiplex PCR; TCRdb's table is partial and in-frame only. In the table there are about 72,000 clones, 80% to 90% of which are singletons. The input for sequencing was PBMCs, taken before nivolumab (anti-PD-1) treatment. The receptors here all came from a person aged 40 to 85 with oral cavity squamous cell carcinoma. Both conserved end residues are part of each CDR3. A D gene is named only where the DNA matches it firmly. Only some rows state a clone size, as once, few, many or a class for expanded clones.

clone_size	v_call	j_call	d_call	cdr3_nt	cdr3_aa
-	TRBV18	TRBJ1-1	-	TGTGCCAGCTCACCCGACACTGAAGCTTTCTTT	CASSPDTEAFF
-	TRBV28	TRBJ2-3	TRBD1	TGTGCCAGCAGTGGGGGGACAGGCCGCACAGATACGCAGTATTTT	CASSGGTGRTDTQYF
-	TRBV6-4	TRBJ1-6	TRBD1	TGTGCCAGCAGCGCTAGGGCAGGGGGCCCAAACCTCGGTTCGGGGTCACCCCTCCACTTT	CASSARAGGPNLGSGSPLHF
few	TRBV29-1	TRBJ2-2	TRBD1	TGCAGCGTGGGACAGGGTGGTTATTCCGGGGAGCTGTTTTTT	CSVGQGGYSGELFF
-	TRBV30	TRBJ1-5	-	TGTGCCTGGAGTAGGTGGCAGGGAGGACAGCCCCAGCATTTT	CAWSRWQGGQPQHF
once	TRBV30	TRBJ2-5	TRBD2	TGTGCCTGGAGTGGACTAGCGGGGGTTGGTGAGACCCAGTACTTC	CAWSGLAGVGETQYF
once	TRBV7-8	TRBJ2-3	TRBD2	TGTGCCAGCAGCTCGACACTTAGCGGGAGTCGGACAGATACGCAGTATTTT	CASSSTLSGSRTDTQYF
-	TRBV2	TRBJ1-2	-	TGTGCCAGCAGCGCCGGGACACTAATGATTGCTTTCTATGGCTACACCTTC	CASSAGTLMIAFYGYTF
-	TRBV6-6	TRBJ2-7	-	TGTGCCAGCAGCTTCGTGCGTCCTTACGAGCAGTACTTC	CASSFVRPYEQYF
-	TRBV4-1	TRBJ2-6	-	TGCGCCAGCAGCTCGCGGGGCGATTACTCTGGGGCCAACGTCCTGACTTTC	CASSSRGDYSGANVLTF
-	TRBV19	TRBJ1-1	-	TGTGCCAGTAGGGAGGACACTCTAATGAACACTGAAGCTTTCTTT	CASREDTLMNTEAFF
-	TRBV6-1	TRBJ1-2	-	TGTGCCAGCAGTGGGGTTACTAACTATGGCTACACCTTC	CASSGVTNYGYTF
-	TRBV5-6	TRBJ1-1	-	TGTGCCAGCAGCTTGGGTCTCACTGAAGCTTTCTTT	CASSLGLTEAFF
-	TRBV6-5	TRBJ1-5	-	TGTGCCAGCAGTTACAAGCTGGGTCAGCCCCAGCATTTT	CASSYKLGQPQHF
-	TRBV6-5	TRBJ1-4	-	TGTGCCAGCAGTTACAGAGGGGCAGGAGGAGAAAAACTGTTTTTT	CASSYRGAGGEKLFF
-	TRBV30	TRBJ2-7	-	TGTGCCTGGAGTAGTAATTACGAGCAGTACTTC	CAWSSNYEQYF
few	TRBV5-1	TRBJ2-1	TRBD2	TGCGCCAGCAGCTTGACTAGCGGGAGTGGCTCCTACAATGAGCAGTTCTTC	CASSLTSGSGSYNEQFF
-	TRBV19	TRBJ1-2	-	TGTGCCAGTAGTATTTGGGGGCCCGTAAGTGGCTACACCTTC	CASSIWGPVSGYTF
once	TRBV11-2	TRBJ2-7	-	TGTGCCAGCAGCTTAGACCTTAGCGTGGGTTTCTACGAGCAGTACTTC	CASSLDLSVGFYEQYF
-	TRBV29-1	TRBJ2-2	-	TGCAGCTTCCTCGGTTGGGGGGCCTCCGGGGAGCTGTTTTTT	CSFLGWGASGELFF
few	TRBV6-6	TRBJ2-7	-	TGTGCCAGCAGCGATCAGGACCGCGACGAGCAGTACTTC	CASSDQDRDEQYF
few	TRBV6-4	TRBJ2-1	TRBD2	TGTGCCAGCAGTGACTCGATAGCGGGGGGGCCGGATGAGCAGTTCTTC	CASSDSIAGGPDEQFF
-	TRBV6-5	TRBJ1-6	TRBD1	TGTGCCAGCAGGGAACAGGGGACCTTGAATTCACCCCTCCACTTT	CASREQGTLNSPLHF
-	TRBV5-4	TRBJ1-5	-	TGTGCCAGCAGCTTGGGTAGGGGAAGGGATCAGCCCCAGCATTTT	CASSLGRGRDQPQHF
-	TRBV9	TRBJ2-3	TRBD2	TGTGCCAGCAGCCCCGCGGGAGGGGGGGGCACAGATACGCAGTATTTT	CASSPAGGGGTDTQYF
-	TRBV5-1	TRBJ2-1	TRBD2	TGCGCCAGCAGCTGGACTAGGAGAAATGAGCAGTTCTTC	CASSWTRRNEQFF
-	TRBV4-2	TRBJ1-1	-	TGTGCCACCAGAGGGGGGGCACTGAACACTGAAGCTTTCTTT	CATRGGALNTEAFF
few	TRBV11-2	TRBJ2-1	TRBD2	TGTGCCAGCAGCTGGGGGGGGAGACGATACAATGAGCAGTTCTTC	CASSWGGRRYNEQFF
-	TRBV5-1	TRBJ1-2	-	TGCGCCAGCAGCTTGATGGGGGGCGCCGACTATGGCTACACCTTC	CASSLMGGADYGYTF
-	TRBV11-2	TRBJ2-5	TRBD1	TGTGCCAGCAGCGCGATACAGGGGGCAGAGACCCAGTACTTC	CASSAIQGAETQYF
few	TRBV30	TRBJ1-1	-	TGTGCCTGGAGTAGAGGGGACGCTCTTGAAGCTTTCTTT	CAWSRGDALEAFF
-	TRBV7-3	TRBJ2-2	-	TGTGCCAGCAGCTTAGAGGGACTCGGGACCGGGGAGCTGTTTTTT	CASSLEGLGTGELFF
-	TRBV7-2	TRBJ2-2	-	TGTGCCAGCAGCTCCCGGACGGATACCGGGGAGCTGTTTTTT	CASSSRTDTGELFF
few	TRBV2	TRBJ2-7	TRBD1	TGTGCCAGCACTGGACAGGGAACGTTCTACGAGCAGTACTTC	CASTGQGTFYEQYF
-	TRBV6-6	TRBJ1-2	TRBD1	TGTGCCAGCAGCCGCCCGGGGACAGGGGGCTTAGAGGGCTACACCTTC	CASSRPGTGGLEGYTF
-	TRBV6-6	TRBJ1-5	-	TGTGCCAGCAGCGGGATCAGGGTTTCAAATCAGCCCCAGCATTTT	CASSGIRVSNQPQHF
-	TRBV10-2	TRBJ2-1	TRBD2	TGCGCCAGTATCCTAGCGGGCAAATACAATGAGCAGTTCTTC	CASILAGKYNEQFF
once	TRBV9	TRBJ1-5	-	TGTGCCAGCAGCGTAGGAACAGGCCCGCGGCAGCCCCAGCATTTT	CASSVGTGPRQPQHF
few	TRBV6-1	TRBJ2-3	TRBD2	TGTGCCAGCGGGAGCGGGGGGGTTTCAACAGATACGCAGTATTTT	CASGSGGVSTDTQYF
medium-sized	TRBV2	TRBJ2-7	-	TGTGCCAGCAAGCCCCGCCTATTCTCCTACGAGCAGTACTTC	CASKPRLFSYEQYF
-	TRBV7-3	TRBJ1-1	-	TGTGCCAGCAGCTTAAATATAGGGGCCGTTGAAGCTTTCTTT	CASSLNIGAVEAFF
-	TRBV7-3	TRBJ1-1	-	TGTGCCAGCAGCGCCGATGTAGCGGGATACACTGAAGCTTTCTTT	CASSADVAGYTEAFF
-	TRBV13	TRBJ1-1	-	TGTGCCAGCACCTTGACAGGAATGAACACTGAAGCTTTCTTT	CASTLTGMNTEAFF
-	TRBV2	TRBJ1-6	-	TGTGCCAGCAGTGAAGCGAGTAGATTGTGGGACGGGTTTGGATCACCCCTCCACTTT	CASSEASRLWDGFGSPLHF
-	TRBV29-1	TRBJ2-3	TRBD2	TGCAGCGTTTATCTTAGCGGGAGGGGAGATACGCAGTATTTT	CSVYLSGRGDTQYF
-	TRBV5-1	TRBJ1-6	-	TGCGCCAGCAGCTTGGAAGGGGCCGAACAGTCACCCCTCCACTTT	CASSLEGAEQSPLHF
-	TRBV9	TRBJ2-4	-	TGTGCCAGCAGCGCCAGGGGAGGGGACATTCAGTACTTC	CASSARGGDIQYF
-	TRBV25-1	TRBJ2-7	-	TGTGCCAGCAGTGTTCCGGGGACGGACGAGCAGTACTTC	CASSVPGTDEQYF
-	TRBV7-3	TRBJ2-3	-	TGTGCCAGCAGCTTAAATGCAGATACGCAGTATTTT	CASSLNADTQYF
-	TRBV19	TRBJ1-5	-	TGTGCCAGTAGTATCTTCGGTTTGGGCAATCAGCCCCAGCATTTT	CASSIFGLGNQPQHF